The 29 T cell receptor beta chains below come from one sample, sequenced in a study of cytomegalovirus exposure and HLA in healthy donors. PCR involved 60 Vbeta and 13 Jbeta primers. The data were produced by immunoSEQ multiplex PCR, yet TCRdb's version contains in-frame clones alone and is incomplete. The repertoire consists of 59,000 or so clones, with over 75% occurring once and the leading ten covering about 10%. The material sequenced was PBMCs. The source is a female donor in good health and CMV-seronegative.

The chain uses TRBV5-1 and TRBJ2-5, with TRBD2 matching 11 bases. Germline CDR1 and CDR2: SGHRS and YFSETQ. With 7 bases clipped from V and 4 bases from J, the junction kept 15 bases outside the gene matches. The CDR3 is 17 residues long. CDR3 in DNA: TGCGCCAGCGGTATGCGTCTGGGACTAGCGGACGGAGAGACCCAGTACTTC. It translates to CASGMRLGLADGETQYF.

This CDR3 is CASSPPGTGGIPYGYTF. CDR3 nucleotides: TGTGCCAGCTCACCCCCCGGGACAGGGGGCATCCCCTATGGCTACACCTTC. The V gene is TRBV18, the J gene TRBJ1-2; 12 nucleotides match TRBD1. The CDR3 totals 17 residues. The trim removed 3 bases at V and 4 bases at J, leaving 9 bases unmatched. In germline, CDR1 is KGHSH, CDR2 LQKENI.

This chain uses TRBV5-1 with TRBJ1-2, with D tentatively TRBD1 (5 bases). V lost 4 bases, J lost 8 bases, and 12 bases lay in between. The CDR3 runs 12 residues. The germline CDR1 and CDR2 sequences are SGHRS and YFSETQ. CDR3 region: CASSPGQGGYTF. CDR3 nucleotides: TGCGCCAGCAGCCCAGGACAAGGAGGCTACACCTTC.

The J gene is TRBJ1-3, the V gene TRBV5-6; 9 bases are shared with TRBD1. The J segment lost 4 bases and the V segment lost 7 bases, leaving 12 bases of the junction unmatched. In germline, CDR1 is SGHDT, CDR2 YYEEEE. CDR3 length: 16 amino acids. CDR3 loop: CASGYRGLGRGNTIYF. The CDR3, as DNA: TGTGCCAGCGGTTACAGGGGGCTAGGGCGAGGAAACACCATATATTTT. Complete variable domain (other parts from reference TRBV5-6 and TRBJ1-3): DAGVTQSPTHLIKTRGQQVTLRCSPKSGHDTVSWYQQALGQGPQFIFQYYEEEERQRGNFPDRFSGHQFPNYSSELNVNALLLGDSALYLCASGYRGLGRGNTIYFGEGSWLTVV.

This rearrangement joins TRBV5-1 to TRBJ2-1, with TRBD2 matching over 11 bases. J gave up 4 bases and V 4 bases, and 4 bases lay outside the gene matches. The CDR3 loop spans 15 amino acids. Germline V CDR1 and CDR2: SGHRS, YFSETQ. The CDR3 nucleotides read TGCGCCAGCAGCCCCCTAGCGGGGGGTTACAATGAGCAGTTCTTC. Translating it yields CASSPLAGGYNEQFF.

The J gene is TRBJ2-7, the V gene TRBV28; D perhaps matches TRBD2 (6 bases). Germline CDR1 is MDHEN and CDR2 is SYDVKM. Trimming left V 8 bases short and J 1 base short, with 21 bases between. The CDR3 covers 16 residues. CDR3 sequence: CASLSTGGNRSYEQYF. The CDR3 DNA follows: TGTGCCAGCCTTTCGACTGGGGGGAATAGGTCCTACGAGCAGTACTTC.

The CDR3 DNA reads as TGTGCCAGCAGTGAAGCAGGCCGGGGGGGCACCGGGGAGCTGTTTTTT. It specifies CASSEAGRGGTGELFF. The chain combines TRBV2 with TRBJ2-2; 8 bases map to TRBD2. In germline, CDR1 is SNHLY, CDR2 FYNNEI. J gave up 4 bases and V 0 bases, and 4 bases lay outside the gene matches. CDR3 length equals 16 residues.

This clone came up a few times. The V and J genes are TRBV2 and TRBJ1-1; a weak D match, TRBD1 (5 bases). Trimming stripped 8 bases from V and 4 bases from J, with 14 bases between. The CDR3 consists of 13 residues. CDR1 is SNHLY, CDR2 FYNNEI, per germline. This chain's CDR3 is CASGVTGRTEAFF. CDR3 nucleotides: TGTGCCAGCGGGGTTACAGGTCGCACTGAAGCTTTCTTT.

This rearrangement joins TRBV5-1 to TRBJ1-6; no clear D gene. This CDR3 contains 16 residues. CDR1 and CDR2 from the germline V gene are SGHRS and YFSETQ. V lost 4 bases and J 7 bases, leaving 18 bases between the germline ends. The chain's CDR3 is CASSGGPPAGNSPLHF. The CDR3 region has the DNA TGCGCCAGCAGCGGAGGACCCCCGGCTGGGAATTCACCCCTCCACTTT.

The rearrangement uses TRBV15 and TRBJ1-1; D possibly corresponds to TRBD1 (6 bases). The V gene's germline CDR1 is LNHNV and CDR2 YYDKDF (reference sequence). This CDR3 spans 15 amino acids. Trimming removed 3 bases at V and 4 bases at J, with 15 bases between. This chain's CDR3 is CATSRGSGGLTEAFF. The CDR3 DNA is TGTGCCACCAGCAGGGGGTCGGGGGGGCTCACTGAAGCTTTCTTT.

This chain links TRBV11-2 with TRBJ1-4; D unclear. Per germline, CDR1 SGHAT and CDR2 FQNNGV. Trimming took off 1 base at V and 0 bases at J, with 6 bases between the two ends. The CDR3 runs to 15 residues. CDR3 nucleotides: TGTGCCAGCAGCTTAGGGCAGACAACTAATGAAAAACTGTTTTTT. Translation gives CASSLGQTTNEKLFF.

In its sample, this clone was seen a few times. Other DNA sequences of this sample code for an identical CDR3. CDR3 nucleotides: TGTGCCAGCAGTTCGGGACAGCAAGAGACCCAGTACTTC. Its protein product is CASSSGQQETQYF. The rearrangement uses TRBV28 and TRBJ2-5, with 7 positions matching TRBD1. The ends lost 4 bases at V and 2 bases at J; junction bases unmatched: 1. The CDR3 is made up of 13 amino acids. Germline loops: CDR1 MDHEN, CDR2 SYDVKM.

The rearrangement joins TRBV11-2 to TRBJ1-1, with D possibly matching TRBD1 (5 bases). Looked up from germline, CDR1 is SGHAT and CDR2 is FQNNGV. With 1 base removed from V and 0 bases from J, the gap between germline ends came to 9 bases. The CDR3 consists of 15 residues. The chain's CDR3 is CASSLVAGLNTEAFF. In nucleotides, the CDR3 is TGTGCCAGCAGCTTAGTGGCAGGGCTGAACACTGAAGCTTTCTTT.

This sequence joins TRBV7-9 and TRBJ2-7; 9 bases align to TRBD1. Germline assignment: CDR1 SEHNR and CDR2 FQNEAQ (reference sequence). CDR3 length: 17 residues. Trimming removed 4 bases from V and 1 base from J; junction bases left unmatched: 11. The CDR3 here is CASSSPPEDRGSYEQYF. The CDR3 DNA follows: TGTGCCAGCAGCTCGCCTCCAGAGGACAGGGGATCCTACGAGCAGTACTTC.

This clone has more than one count but fewer than ten. The chain joins TRBV6-6 to TRBJ2-7; TRBD2 might be the D (5 bases). Trimming stripped 2 bases from V and 3 bases from J, with 8 bases between. The germline CDR1 and CDR2 sequences are MNHNY and SVGAGI (reference sequence). The CDR3 totals 13 residues. The chain's CDR3 is CASSYDEGYEQYF. DNA for the CDR3: TGTGCCAGCAGTTACGATGAGGGCTACGAGCAGTACTTC.

This chain links TRBV7-9 with TRBJ2-7; no firm D call. The germline V gene has CDR1 SEHNR and CDR2 FQNEAQ (reference sequence). With 4 bases removed from V and 2 bases from J, the gap between germline ends came to 3 bases. The CDR3 covers 11 residues. CDR3 sequence: CASSSTYEQYF. The CDR3 DNA follows: TGTGCCAGCAGCTCCACCTACGAGCAGTACTTC.

The chain employs TRBV6-1 and TRBJ2-7; TRBD1 might be the D (6 bases). V gave up 5 bases and J gave up 5 bases, with 16 bases separating them. Germline CDR1 reads MNHNS; CDR2 reads SASEGT. This CDR3 is 14 amino acids long. The CDR3 sequence is CASSYHQGSHEQYF. The CDR3 DNA reads as TGTGCCAGCAGTTATCATCAGGGGTCACACGAGCAGTACTTC.

This clone appeared a single time. The V gene is TRBV28, the J gene TRBJ2-7; D is perhaps TRBD1 (6 bases). This CDR3 has 14 amino acids. Germline lookup yields CDR1 MDHEN and CDR2 SYDVKM. V dropped 3 bases and J dropped 2 bases, with 11 bases sitting between them. The DNA of the CDR3 is TGTGCCAGCAGTTTTTCGGGACATCCCTACGAGCAGTACTTC. Protein product: CASSFSGHPYEQYF.

J is TRBJ2-3 and V is TRBV5-4, with 8 bases fitting TRBD2. V was pared by 5 bases and J by 4 bases, with 9 bases of the junction left unmatched. CDR1 and CDR2 (germline): SGHNT, YYREEE (reference sequence). This CDR3 has 15 residues. The CDR3 here is CASRSRGGSADTQYF. In DNA form, the CDR3 reads TGTGCCAGCAGGTCCCGGGGGGGGTCGGCAGATACGCAGTATTTT.

The J gene is TRBJ2-1, the V gene TRBV19; 13 positions match TRBD2. CDR1 and CDR2 (germline): LNHDA, SQIVND (reference sequence). The CDR3 spans 17 residues. V was clipped by 4 bases and J by 4 bases; unmatched bases: 7. For the CDR3, the DNA is TGTGCCAGTAGTACTTACCGGACTAGCGGGGGATACAATGAGCAGTTCTTC. The encoded protein is CASSTYRTSGGYNEQFF.

This chain connects TRBV28 to TRBJ2-7, with 7 bases lining up with TRBD1. Losses at the gene ends were 6 bases for V and 7 bases for J; bases not matched to a gene: 6. The CDR3 contains 12 residues. From germline, CDR1 is MDHEN and CDR2 SYDVKM. As DNA, the CDR3 is TGTGCCAGCAGGACAGGGCCTGGGGAGCAGTACTTC. Its translation is CASRTGPGEQYF.

This clone was seen a handful of times. The chain uses TRBV6-4 and TRBJ2-3; 9 nucleotides agree with TRBD1. Germline V lookup: CDR1 MRHNA, CDR2 SNTAGT. Trimming took 2 bases from V and 0 from J; bases not matched to a gene: 0. This CDR3 region has 15 residues. The CDR3: CASSDGTGSTDTQYF. The CDR3 DNA reads as TGTGCCAGCAGTGACGGGACAGGGAGCACAGATACGCAGTATTTT.

This chain connects TRBV28 to TRBJ1-1; D remains ambiguous. CDR3 length: 14 amino acids. Between the trimmed V and J ends, which lost 2 bases and 6 bases, there was a span of 13 bases. Germline V gene data show CDR1 as MDHEN and CDR2 as SYDVKM. CDR3 sequence reads: CASSLIRVYAEAFF. CDR3 nucleotide sequence: TGTGCCAGCAGTTTAATCCGGGTTTACGCTGAAGCTTTCTTT.

The chain is built from TRBV19 and TRBJ2-7, with a possible D match to TRBD1 (6 bases). The CDR3 sequence is 13 residues long. Germline V gives CDR1 LNHDA, CDR2 SQIVND (reference sequence). Deletions cut 6 bases from V and 7 bases from J, with 16 bases between. In DNA, the CDR3 is TGTGCCAGTAGCCCAACGACAGGAGTGGAGCAGTACTTC. Translation gives CASSPTTGVEQYF.

The chain has TRBV7-9 and TRBJ2-7; 7 nucleotides match TRBD1. The CDR3 has 15 residues. CDR1 is SEHNR and CDR2 is FQNEAQ in the germline V gene (reference sequence). The junction had 10 bases not matched to a gene; V was cut back by 4 bases and J by 4 bases. This CDR3 is CASSSSGGLGYEQYF. As DNA, the CDR3 is TGTGCCAGCAGCTCCTCAGGGGGTCTGGGTTACGAGCAGTACTTC.

V is TRBV11-2 and J is TRBJ2-5, with TRBD2 as a possible D gene (7 bases). Germline CDR1 is SGHAT and CDR2 is FQNNGV. There are 15 residues in the CDR3. V lost 1 base and J lost 3, with 12 bases in between. The CDR3 is CASSLGGGREETQYF. DNA of the CDR3: TGTGCCAGCAGCTTAGGGGGGGGCAGAGAAGAGACCCAGTACTTC.

This clone was counted a few times. The V and J genes are TRBV21-1 and TRBJ2-3; TRBD2, as called in the table, went unchecked against the DNA. TRBV21-1 is given as a pseudogene. This CDR3 is built from 16 residues. The CDR3 sequence is CASSKGGSPGGDTQYF. The CDR3 DNA reads as TGTGCCAGCAGCAAAGGCGGTTCCCCCGGGGGAGATACGCAGTATTTT.

The chain joins TRBV14 to TRBJ2-1; 8 bases align to TRBD1. V was pared by 0 bases and J by 13 bases, with 8 bases of the junction left unmatched. The CDR3 is 14 residues long. CDR1 and CDR2 from the germline V gene are SGHDN and FVKESK. The CDR3: CASSQETGARTQFF. The CDR3 nucleotides are TGTGCCAGCAGCCAAGAGACAGGGGCAAGGACACAGTTCTTC.

The V gene is TRBV7-2, the J gene TRBJ2-7; 9 nucleotides agree with TRBD1. In germline, CDR1 is SGHTA, CDR2 FQGNSA. Unmatched junction bases numbered 1, after V lost 5 bases and J lost 2 bases. This CDR3 comprises 13 residues. CDR3 sequence: CASSGDRAYEQYF. The DNA for the CDR3 is TGTGCCAGCAGCGGGGACAGGGCCTACGAGCAGTACTTC.